One sample yielded the 23 T cell receptor beta chains listed below, sequenced in a study of CD8+ T cells in alopecia areata. The authors extracted RNA and reverse transcribed it into cDNA as the sequencing template. Sequencing was performed with immunoSEQ multiplex PCR; in TCRdb, only in-frame clones are kept and a portion is missing. Of 95,000 to 150,000 clones listed, 53% are singletons. Treatment here: oral pan-JAK inhibitor, 5-10 mg twice daily. This material consisted of CD4+ T cells sorted from blood, taken at week 4, from a patient treated with tofacitinib. The receptor source for this set is a human donor with alopecia areata.

The sample holds a few counts of this clone. The J gene is TRBJ1-5, the V gene TRBV27; 10 bases align to TRBD1. This CDR3 is built from 14 residues. Germline CDR1 MNHEY, CDR2 SMNVEV (reference sequence). V was pared by 10 bases and J by 4 bases, with 7 bases of the junction left unmatched. The CDR3: CATQGTGENQPQHF. The CDR3 nucleotides read TGTGCCACCCAAGGGACAGGGGAGAATCAGCCCCAGCATTTT.

This sequence joins TRBV7-2 and TRBJ1-1; 7 nucleotides line up with TRBD1. Germline trimming cut 4 bases from V and 1 base from J; bases unmatched to any gene: 0. CDR3 length equals 13 residues. Germline V gene data show CDR1 as SGHTA and CDR2 as FQGNSA. This CDR3 is CASSWTGNTEAFF. CDR3 DNA sequence: TGTGCCAGCAGCTGGACAGGGAACACTGAAGCTTTCTTT.

V usage is TRBV10-2 and J usage is TRBJ1-5; no clear D. CDR3 size: 14 residues. Germline CDR1 and CDR2: WSHSY and SAAADI. V dropped 6 bases and J dropped 6 bases, with 15 bases sitting between them. CDR3 nucleotide sequence: TGCGCCAGCAGCCCTTCGGACGTGGGTCAGCCCCAGCATTTT. Translating gives CASSPSDVGQPQHF.

The chain employs TRBV29-1 and TRBJ2-1; D possibly uses TRBD1 or TRBD2 (5 bases each). V lost 7 bases and J lost 8, with 21 bases in between. The germline V gene has CDR1 SQVTM and CDR2 ANQGSEA. The CDR3 loop spans 14 amino acids. The CDR3 sequence: CSATHPGTADEQFF. DNA for the CDR3: TGCAGCGCAACTCACCCTGGGACGGCCGATGAGCAGTTCTTC.

This clone has just a few counts. The rearrangement links TRBV27 to TRBJ1-2, with D uncertain. CDR1 is MNHEY, CDR2 SMNVEV, per germline (reference sequence). Trimming stripped 1 base from V and 8 bases from J, with 14 bases between. The CDR3 has 14 amino acids. The DNA for the CDR3 is TGTGCCAGCAGTTTATACCCCGTCCAAAACGGCTACACCTTC. Encoded protein: CASSLYPVQNGYTF.

The chain is built from TRBV30 and TRBJ2-2; D is unresolved. Germline loops: CDR1 GTSNPN, CDR2 SVGIG (reference sequence). CDR3 length: 13 residues. Trimming took 3 bases from V and 4 from J, leaving 9 bases between them. CDR3 residues: CAWSRSLTGELFF. The CDR3 nucleotides read TGTGCCTGGAGCCGGTCCCTCACCGGGGAGCTGTTTTTT. The full variable domain, its missing parts supplied by reference TRBV30 and TRBJ2-2, is SQTIHQWPATLVQPVGSPLSLECTVEGTSNPNLYWYRQAAGRGLQLLFYSVGIGQISSEVPQNLSASRPQDRQFILSSKKLLLSDSGFYLCAWSRSLTGELFFGEGSRLTVL.

The chain is built from TRBV4-1 and TRBJ2-5, with D uncertain. Germline lookup yields CDR1 MGHRA and CDR2 YSYEKL. Trimming pared 1 base from V and 4 bases from J, leaving 10 bases between. The CDR3 consists of 14 residues. CDR3 in DNA: TGCGCCAGCAGCCAAGCGTTAGTGGTAGAGACCCAGTACTTC. It codes for CASSQALVVETQYF.

Points on this clone: The junction differs from germline at one of its ends, possibly a read error. This chain joins TRBV20-1 and TRBJ2-3, with D tentatively TRBD2 (5 bases). Germline V gene sequence: CDR1 DFQATT, CDR2 SNEGSKA (reference sequence). The CDR3 loop spans 11 amino acids. The CDR3 nucleotides read TGCAGTGCTGAACTAGGGCCGGTCAAAGATTTT. Translating it yields CSAELGPVKDF.

V usage is TRBV11-2 and J usage is TRBJ1-2; maybe TRBD1 (5 bases). The CDR3 contains 14 residues. Germline V gene sequence: CDR1 SGHAT, CDR2 FQNNGV. V was pared by 5 bases and J by 4 bases, with 14 bases between. CDR3 sequence (DNA): TGTGCCAGCAGCGAGACAGATATAGGCTATGGCTACACCTTC. It encodes CASSETDIGYGYTF.

The chain has TRBV29-1 and TRBJ1-1; TRBD1 might be the D (5 bases). This CDR3 is built from 15 residues. The germline CDR1 and CDR2 sequences are SQVTM and ANQGSEA. V lost 4 bases and J 3 bases, leaving 18 bases between the germline ends. CDR3 sequence reads: CSVASPWGRDTEAFF. CDR3 coding DNA: TGCAGCGTTGCCTCGCCATGGGGCCGAGACACTGAAGCTTTCTTT.

The gene calls are TRBV7-9 and TRBJ2-6, with D unclear. The CDR3 has 13 residues. Germline V gene lookup returns CDR1 SEHNR and CDR2 FQNEAQ (reference sequence). V was shortened by 5 bases and J by 0 bases, with 2 bases between the two germline ends. The CDR3 here is CASSSSGANVLTF. CDR3 sequence (DNA): TGTGCCAGCAGCAGCTCTGGGGCCAACGTCCTGACTTTC.

A few counts support this clone. The rearrangement links TRBV14 to TRBJ2-6, with unresolved D. The germline gives CDR1 SGHDN, CDR2 FVKESK. Trimming took off 4 bases at V and 4 bases at J, with 8 bases between the two ends. The CDR3 contains 14 residues. The DNA for the CDR3 is TGTGCCAGCAGCCCGAGGATCGGGGCCAACGTCCTGACTTTC. Its translation: CASSPRIGANVLTF.

V and J are TRBV30 and TRBJ1-2, with D uncertain. This CDR3 is 14 amino acids long. The V gene lost 0 bases and the J gene lost 7 bases, with 15 bases spanning the gap. Germline V lookup: CDR1 GTSNPN, CDR2 SVGIG (reference sequence). This chain's CDR3 is CAWSVLQEIGGYTF. In DNA form, the CDR3 reads TGTGCCTGGAGTGTATTGCAGGAAATAGGTGGCTACACCTTC.

This chain connects TRBV7-9 to TRBJ1-2; maybe TRBD1 (5 bases). The CDR3 contains 13 residues. Germline CDR1 reads SEHNR; CDR2 reads FQNEAQ (reference sequence). Trimming removed 1 base at V and 4 bases at J, with 7 bases between. DNA for the CDR3: TGTGCCAGCAGCTTAGAGGGACTCTATGGCTACACCTTC. Residues: CASSLEGLYGYTF.

The chain links TRBV5-1 to TRBJ1-1; maybe TRBD1 (6 bases). Trimming removed 1 base from V and 1 base from J, with 14 bases in between. The CDR3 length is 16 residues. Germline-derived CDR1 and CDR2 are SGHRS and YFSETQ. The CDR3: CASSLRAGESNTEAFF. CDR3 nucleotides: TGCGCCAGCAGCTTGCGGGCAGGGGAATCGAACACTGAAGCTTTCTTT.

This chain joins TRBV5-6 and TRBJ2-5; TRBD2 matches 13 bases. Trimming took 4 bases from V and 4 from J; bases not matched to a gene: 4. Germline V gene sequence: CDR1 SGHDT, CDR2 YYEEEE. This CDR3 is built from 15 residues. In DNA form, the CDR3 reads TGTGCCAGCAGCCGGACTAGCGGGAGTGGAGAGACCCAGTACTTC. Its protein is CASSRTSGSGETQYF.

CDR3 in DNA: TGCAGCGCCCGGGGGGACGGACGGGGCTACGAGCAGTACTTC. Translated: CSARGDGRGYEQYF. The V gene is TRBV29-1, the J gene TRBJ2-7; 7 nucleotides align to TRBD2. CDR3 size: 14 residues. CDR1 is SQVTM, CDR2 ANQGSEA, per germline. Trimming cost V 7 bases and J 3 bases; bases outside gene matches: 12.

The chain employs TRBV29-1 and TRBJ1-2; 7 positions match TRBD1. J was trimmed by 8 bases and V by 4 bases; bases with no gene match: 7. CDR1 and CDR2 from the germline V gene are SQVTM and ANQGSEA. CDR3 size: 12 residues. In DNA form, the CDR3 reads TGCAGCGTTGTTGAGGGGGCGCAGGGCTACACCTTC. Protein product: CSVVEGAQGYTF.

J is TRBJ2-1 and V is TRBV29-1, with a tentative D call TRBD2 (5 bases). This CDR3 has 10 residues. Trimming cost V 4 bases and J 9 bases, with 7 bases left between them. CDR1 is SQVTM and CDR2 is ANQGSEA in the germline V gene. The CDR3: CSVAGIEQFF. The CDR3 region has the DNA TGCAGCGTTGCCGGGATTGAGCAGTTCTTC.

This chain joins TRBV4-2 and TRBJ2-5; D is possibly TRBD2 (6 bases). The ends were cut back, 5 bases at V and 1 base at J, with 14 bases in the middle. The CDR3 loop spans 15 amino acids. Germline lookup yields CDR1 LGHNA and CDR2 YNFKEQ. This CDR3 reads CASSFTPGGQETQYF. In DNA, the CDR3 is TGTGCCAGCAGCTTCACCCCCGGGGGCCAAGAGACCCAGTACTTC.

This clone occurred a few times. The chain joins TRBV29-1 to TRBJ2-7; D unclear. This CDR3 is built from 15 residues. Germline loops: CDR1 SQVTM, CDR2 ANQGSEA. Between the trimmed V and J ends, which lost 1 base and 2 bases, there was a span of 15 bases. The CDR3 DNA reads TGCAGCGTTGAAGTTCATCCCAGCCCCGCCTACGAGCAGTACTTC. Its protein product is CSVEVHPSPAYEQYF.

This clone was seen a few times. The chain is built from TRBV29-1 and TRBJ2-3; D uncertain. This CDR3 region has 12 residues. Trimming shortened V by 3 bases and J by 2 bases, and 6 bases separated the two germline ends. Germline assignment: CDR1 SQVTM and CDR2 ANQGSEA. CDR3 sequence: CSVDASTDTQYF. In DNA, the CDR3 is TGCAGCGTTGATGCCTCCACAGATACGCAGTATTTT.

This clone was picked up a small number of times. The chain is built from TRBV6-5 and TRBJ2-7; 8 bases align to TRBD1. CDR1 is MNHEY and CDR2 is SVGAGI in the germline V gene. The CDR3 covers 15 residues. The trim removed 5 bases at V and 6 bases at J, leaving 12 bases unmatched. This CDR3 reads CASSTRDRTPVEQYF. In DNA, the CDR3 is TGTGCCAGCAGTACCCGGGACAGGACCCCCGTCGAGCAGTACTTC.